These 21 T cell receptor beta chains came from one sample sequenced in a study of blood T cell repertoires in COVID-19 (dated by TCRdb to the early 2020s). Receptor amplification or capture employed the immunoSEQ multiplex PCR assay. The table comes from immuneACCESS by way of TCRdb, which keeps in-frame sequences with V and J called. Part of the clones is missing from these tables; in studies checked, under half for an unresolved V gene and the rest for unknown reasons. The sample table lists over 100,000 clones, 70% to 85% of them with a count of one. The ten largest clones represent 9.8% of the sample. The sequenced material came from peripheral blood. The receptor source for this set is a man in his sixties with active or convalescent COVID-19.

The rearrangement links TRBV6-1 to TRBJ1-2; D uncertain. Trimming took off 0 bases at V and 7 bases at J, with 6 bases between the two ends. Germline V lookup: CDR1 MNHNS, CDR2 SASEGT. This CDR3 is built from 12 residues. CDR3 residues: CASSEAYSGYTF. The CDR3 DNA reads as TGTGCCAGCAGTGAAGCGTACAGTGGCTACACCTTC.

CDR3 region: CASSVSGDRVGEQFF. CDR3 DNA sequence: TGTGCCAGCAGCGTATCCGGGGACAGGGTCGGTGAGCAGTTCTTC. The V and J genes are TRBV9 and TRBJ2-1; 9 nucleotides line up with TRBD1. The CDR3 covers 15 residues. CDR1 and CDR2 from the germline V gene are SGDLS and YYNGEE. With 1 base clipped from V and 9 bases from J, the junction kept 8 bases outside the gene matches.

This clone was seen just once. The rearrangement links TRBV7-3 to TRBJ2-1, with 7 bases aligning to TRBD1. The ends lost 5 bases at V and 9 bases at J; junction bases unmatched: 4. CDR3 length: 12 amino acids. Germline loops: CDR1 SGHTA, CDR2 FQGTGA. The DNA of the CDR3 is TGTGCCAGCAGCCAGGGGGACACTGAGCAGTTCTTC. Translating it yields CASSQGDTEQFF.

The chain has TRBV9 and TRBJ2-1; tentative D call: TRBD1 (6 bases). Trimming pared 0 bases from V and 7 bases from J, leaving 11 bases between. The CDR3 consists of 14 residues. Germline V gene sequence: CDR1 SGDLS, CDR2 YYNGEE. CDR3 bases: TGTGCCAGCAGCGTAGGGACAGTCGAAAATGAGCAGTTCTTC. Amino acid sequence: CASSVGTVENEQFF. The full variable domain, completed using reference TRBV9 and TRBJ2-1, is DSGVTQTPKHLITATGQRVTLRCSPRSGDLSVYWYQQSLDQGLQFLIQYYNGEERAKGNILERFSAQQFPDLHSELNLSSLELGDSALYFCASSVGTVENEQFFGPGTRLTVL.

This clone has more than one count but fewer than ten. V gene TRBV6-5 combines with J gene TRBJ1-5; unclear D gene. There are 13 residues in the CDR3. Trimming shortened V by 4 bases and J by 6 bases, and 10 bases separated the two germline ends. Germline values: CDR1 MNHEY, CDR2 SVGAGI. The CDR3 DNA sequence: TGTGCCAGCAGTTCCCTCCGAGGTCAGCCCCAGCATTTT. Amino acids: CASSSLRGQPQHF.

The rearrangement uses TRBV7-9 and TRBJ1-3; possibly TRBD1 for D (6 bases). Trimming left V 5 bases short and J 2 bases short, with 10 bases between. The CDR3 length is 14 residues. Per germline, CDR1 SEHNR and CDR2 FQNEAQ (reference sequence). The CDR3 sequence is CASSPQGTGNTIYF. DNA of the CDR3: TGTGCCAGCAGCCCACAGGGTACTGGAAACACCATATATTTT.

The chain joins TRBV3-1 (or the pseudogene TRBV3-2) to TRBJ2-1; 8 positions match TRBD2. Germline-derived CDR1 and CDR2 are LGHDT and YNNKEL (reference sequence). The CDR3 sequence is 15 residues long. V shed 5 bases, J shed 6 bases, and the junction held 9 bases outside the gene matches. The CDR3 region is CASSGSGSRVNEQFF. CDR3 in DNA: TGTGCCAGCAGCGGGAGCGGGAGTCGGGTCAATGAGCAGTTCTTC.

This sequence joins TRBV28 and TRBJ1-2; D possibly corresponds to TRBD1 (6 bases). This CDR3 spans 13 amino acids. V shed 7 bases and J shed 4 bases, with 13 bases lying between them. Germline V CDR1 and CDR2: MDHEN, SYDVKM. In DNA form, the CDR3 reads TGTGCCAGCACTTCCACAGGGTTCTATGGCTACACCTTC. Protein product: CASTSTGFYGYTF.

This rearrangement joins TRBV7-2 to TRBJ2-1; 8 nucleotides match TRBD1. Germline loops: CDR1 SGHTA, CDR2 FQGNSA. V shed 1 base and J 7 bases; nucleotides not matched to a gene: 9. This CDR3 comprises 16 residues. The CDR3 DNA reads as TGTGCCAGCAGCTTAGGGACAGGGAGGTCAGGGAATGAGCAGTTCTTC. Protein product: CASSLGTGRSGNEQFF. Supplemented by reference TRBV7-2 and TRBJ2-1, the full variable domain reads GAGVSQSPSNKVTEKGKDVELRCDPISGHTALYWYRQSLGQGLEFLIYFQGNSAPDKSGLPSDRFSAERTGGSVSTLTIQRTQQEDSAVYLCASSLGTGRSGNEQFFGPGTRLTVL.

This chain connects TRBV27 to TRBJ1-6; no reliable D call. This CDR3 region has 16 residues. V gave up 4 bases and J gave up 0 bases, with 10 bases separating them. From germline, CDR1 is MNHEY and CDR2 SMNVEV (reference sequence). CDR3 loop: CASSSLQSSYNSPLHF. Here the CDR3 DNA reads TGTGCCAGCAGTTCGTTACAGAGCTCCTATAATTCACCCCTCCACTTT.

This clone showed up just a few times. The chain couples TRBV5-6 to TRBJ2-3; D perhaps matches TRBD2 (5 bases). V gave up 0 bases and J gave up 6 bases, with 14 bases separating them. The CDR3 has 15 residues. Looked up from germline, CDR1 is SGHDT and CDR2 is YYEEEE. CDR3 region: CASSLVGAARDTQYF. In nucleotides, the CDR3 is TGTGCCAGCAGCTTGGTGGGAGCGGCCCGGGATACGCAGTATTTT.

V usage is TRBV5-1 and J usage is TRBJ2-1, with 10 bases fitting TRBD2. Germline CDR1 SGHRS, CDR2 YFSETQ. This CDR3 spans 15 amino acids. Unmatched junction bases numbered 3, after V lost 1 base and J lost 5 bases. The CDR3 loop reads CASSLSLAGDNEQFF. In DNA, the CDR3 is TGCGCCAGCAGCTTGTCGCTAGCGGGAGACAATGAGCAGTTCTTC.

This clone was observed once. V gene TRBV10-3 combines with J gene TRBJ2-7; 8 bases match TRBD2. The trim removed 6 bases at V and 3 bases at J, leaving 4 bases unmatched. Germline V gene lookup returns CDR1 ENHRY and CDR2 SYGVKD. This CDR3 is 13 amino acids long. The CDR3: CAISPSGSYEQYV. DNA for the CDR3: TGTGCCATCAGCCCAAGCGGGAGCTACGAGCAGTACGTC.

This clone has just one count. The genes are TRBV5-1 and TRBJ2-2; tentatively, D is TRBD1 (5 bases). This CDR3 has 18 residues. V was pared by 4 bases and J by 0 bases, with 19 bases between. In germline, CDR1 is SGHRS, CDR2 YFSETQ. Here the CDR3 reads CASSAYLGHYANTGELFF. CDR3 sequence (DNA): TGCGCCAGCAGCGCATACCTCGGACACTACGCGAACACCGGGGAGCTGTTTTTT.

The J gene is TRBJ2-1, the V gene TRBV24-1, with 8 bases matching TRBD1. The V gene end was trimmed by 3 bases and the J gene end by 9 bases; junction bases not matched to a gene: 12. Looked up from germline, CDR1 is KGHDR and CDR2 is SFDVKD. The CDR3 has 16 amino acids. CDR3 bases: TGTGCCACCAGTGATAAACAGGGGGGCCCCTTGGCTGAGCAGTTCTTC. It specifies CATSDKQGGPLAEQFF.

The CDR3 DNA sequence: TGTGCCAGCAGCTTGGCGACTAGCGGGAGGGCCGGAGAGCAGTTCTTC. Amino acids: CASSLATSGRAGEQFF. The chain employs TRBV5-6 and TRBJ2-1, with 14 positions matching TRBD2. CDR3 length equals 16 residues. Germline lookup yields CDR1 SGHDT and CDR2 YYEEEE. Trimming removed 0 bases from V and 10 bases from J; junction bases left unmatched: 6. Combining the CDR3 with reference TRBV5-6 and TRBJ2-1 gives the whole variable domain DAGVTQSPTHLIKTRGQQVTLRCSPKSGHDTVSWYQQALGQGPQFIFQYYEEEERQRGNFPDRFSGHQFPNYSSELNVNALLLGDSALYLCASSLATSGRAGEQFFGPGTRLTVL.

V gene TRBV27 combines with J gene TRBJ2-1, with a possible D match to TRBD2 (6 bases). The ends were cut back, 2 bases at V and 0 bases at J, with 14 bases in the middle. This CDR3 region has 17 residues. CDR1 and CDR2 (germline): MNHEY, SMNVEV (reference sequence). This CDR3 is CASSLTSRHSSYNEQFF. Here the CDR3 DNA reads TGTGCCAGCAGTTTAACTAGCCGACATAGCTCCTACAATGAGCAGTTCTTC.

V gene TRBV10-1 combines with J gene TRBJ1-1, with a weak D call TRBD1 (5 bases). The CDR3 runs to 16 residues. Trimming took off 3 bases at V and 2 bases at J, with 16 bases between the two ends. CDR1 WNHNN and CDR2 SYGVQD come from the germline V gene (reference sequence). The chain's CDR3 is CASSELESTGNTEAFF. The CDR3 nucleotides are TGCGCCAGCAGTGAACTTGAATCCACAGGAAACACTGAAGCTTTCTTT.

V is TRBV5-1 and J is TRBJ2-1; 7 positions agree with TRBD2. V lost 0 bases, J lost 3 bases, and 6 bases stayed unmatched. The CDR3 spans 16 residues. CDR1 is SGHRS and CDR2 is YFSETQ in the germline V gene. The CDR3 nucleotides read TGCGCCAGCAGCTTGGAGTCTAGCGGCCACTACAATGAGCAGTTCTTC. Its translation: CASSLESSGHYNEQFF.

V and J are TRBV19 and TRBJ1-1; the D is unclear. Germline CDR1 reads LNHDA; CDR2 reads SQIVND (reference sequence). Trimming removed 3 bases at V and 2 bases at J, with 10 bases between. The CDR3 is made up of 14 amino acids. The CDR3 DNA reads TGTGCCAGTAGTATCGGGATTCGTAACACTGAAGCTTTCTTT. Translating it yields CASSIGIRNTEAFF.

The rearrangement links TRBV24-1 to TRBJ2-1, with D maybe TRBD2 (6 bases). The CDR3 contains 15 residues. V lost 6 bases and J lost 5, with 16 bases in between. Germline V gene lookup returns CDR1 KGHDR and CDR2 SFDVKD. This CDR3 is CATSYAGTPNNEQFF. The DNA of the CDR3 is TGTGCCACCAGTTACGCGGGAACCCCTAACAATGAGCAGTTCTTC.